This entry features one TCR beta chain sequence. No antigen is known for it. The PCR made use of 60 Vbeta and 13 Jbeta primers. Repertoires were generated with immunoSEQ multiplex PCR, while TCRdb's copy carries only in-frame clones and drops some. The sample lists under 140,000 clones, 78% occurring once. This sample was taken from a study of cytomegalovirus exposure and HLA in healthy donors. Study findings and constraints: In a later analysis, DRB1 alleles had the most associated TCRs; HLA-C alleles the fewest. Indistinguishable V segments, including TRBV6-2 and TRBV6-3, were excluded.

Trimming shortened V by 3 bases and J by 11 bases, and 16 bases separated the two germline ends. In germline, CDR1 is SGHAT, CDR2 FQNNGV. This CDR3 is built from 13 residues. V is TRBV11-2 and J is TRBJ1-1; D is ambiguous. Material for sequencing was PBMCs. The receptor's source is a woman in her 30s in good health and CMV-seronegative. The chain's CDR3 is CASSFTSGGGAFF. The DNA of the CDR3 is TGTGCCAGCAGCTTCACCTCTGGCGGAGGGGCTTTCTTT.